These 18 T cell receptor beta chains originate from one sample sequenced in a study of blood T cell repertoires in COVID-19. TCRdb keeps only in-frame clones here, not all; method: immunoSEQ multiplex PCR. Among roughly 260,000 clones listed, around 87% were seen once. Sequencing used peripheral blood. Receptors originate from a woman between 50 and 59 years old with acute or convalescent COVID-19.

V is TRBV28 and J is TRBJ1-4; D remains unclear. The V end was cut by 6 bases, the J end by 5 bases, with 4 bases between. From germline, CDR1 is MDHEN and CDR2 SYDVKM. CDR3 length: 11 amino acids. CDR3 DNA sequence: TGTGCCAGCAGCCAAAATGAAAAACTGTTTTTT. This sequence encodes CASSQNEKLFF.

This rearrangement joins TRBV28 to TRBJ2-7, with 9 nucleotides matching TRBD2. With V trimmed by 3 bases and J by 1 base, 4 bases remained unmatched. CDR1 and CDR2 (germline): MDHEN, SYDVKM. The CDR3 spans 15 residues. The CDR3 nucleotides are TGTGCCAGCAGTTTTCTCCTAGCGGGATCCTACGAGCAGTACTTC. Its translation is CASSFLLAGSYEQYF.

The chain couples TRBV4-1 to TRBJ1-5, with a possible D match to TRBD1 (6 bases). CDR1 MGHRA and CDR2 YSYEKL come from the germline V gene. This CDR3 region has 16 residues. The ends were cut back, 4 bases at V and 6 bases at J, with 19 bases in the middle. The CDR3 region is CASSRGAGQKGQPQHF. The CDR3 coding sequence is TGCGCCAGCAGCCGAGGGGCCGGACAGAAAGGTCAGCCCCAGCATTTT.

CDR3 in amino acids: CASSQAGAYEQYF. The CDR3 DNA is TGTGCCAGCAGCCAAGCGGGAGCATACGAGCAGTACTTC. V gene TRBV4-2 combines with J gene TRBJ2-7, with a tentative D call TRBD2 (6 bases). CDR3 size: 13 residues. Per germline, CDR1 LGHNA and CDR2 YNFKEQ. Trimming cost V 1 base and J 4 bases, with 8 bases left between them.

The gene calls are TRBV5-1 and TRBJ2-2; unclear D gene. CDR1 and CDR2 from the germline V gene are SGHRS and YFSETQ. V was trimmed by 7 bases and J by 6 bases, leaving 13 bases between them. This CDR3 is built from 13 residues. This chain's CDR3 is CASSVGAPGELFF. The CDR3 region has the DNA TGCGCCAGCTCAGTGGGCGCGCCCGGGGAGCTGTTTTTT.

Here the CDR3 DNA reads TGTGCCAGCAGGTGGGTCAACGGGAGGGACGGCTACACCTTC. Its translation is CASRWVNGRDGYTF. V usage is TRBV28 and J usage is TRBJ1-2, with a possible D match to TRBD1 (5 bases). V was shortened by 6 bases and J by 8 bases, with 19 bases between the two germline ends. Germline V gene lookup returns CDR1 MDHEN and CDR2 SYDVKM. CDR3 length: 14 amino acids.

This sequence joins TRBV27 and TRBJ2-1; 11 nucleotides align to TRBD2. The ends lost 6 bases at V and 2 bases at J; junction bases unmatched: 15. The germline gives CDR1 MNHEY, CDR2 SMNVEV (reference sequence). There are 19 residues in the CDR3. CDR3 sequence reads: CASSGFGTSGQRAYNEQFF. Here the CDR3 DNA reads TGTGCCAGCAGCGGATTCGGGACTAGCGGCCAGAGGGCCTACAATGAGCAGTTCTTC.

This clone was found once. CDR3 in DNA: TGTGCCAGCAGCTTGGGGACAGGGGTTTCACCCCTCCACTTT. This encodes CASSLGTGVSPLHF. The rearrangement uses TRBV5-6 and TRBJ1-6; 9 positions agree with TRBD1. V gave up 0 bases and J gave up 9 bases; unmatched junction bases: 1. Germline V gene data show CDR1 as SGHDT and CDR2 as YYEEEE. This CDR3 comprises 14 residues. Variable domain in full (rest from reference TRBV5-6 and TRBJ1-6): DAGVTQSPTHLIKTRGQQVTLRCSPKSGHDTVSWYQQALGQGPQFIFQYYEEEERQRGNFPDRFSGHQFPNYSSELNVNALLLGDSALYLCASSLGTGVSPLHFGNGTRLTVT.

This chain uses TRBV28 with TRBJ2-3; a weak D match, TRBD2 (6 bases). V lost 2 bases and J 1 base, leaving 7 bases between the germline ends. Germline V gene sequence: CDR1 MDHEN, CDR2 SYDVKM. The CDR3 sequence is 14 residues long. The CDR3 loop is CASSLTGGTDTQYF. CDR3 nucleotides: TGTGCCAGCAGTTTAACGGGGGGCACAGATACGCAGTATTTT.

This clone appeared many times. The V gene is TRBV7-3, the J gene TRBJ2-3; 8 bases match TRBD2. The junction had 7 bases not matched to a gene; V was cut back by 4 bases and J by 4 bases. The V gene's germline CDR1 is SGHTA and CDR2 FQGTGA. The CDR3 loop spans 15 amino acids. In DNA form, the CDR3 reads TGTGCCAGCAGCTCGGGGACTAGTGGTGCAGATACGCAGTATTTT. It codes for CASSSGTSGADTQYF.

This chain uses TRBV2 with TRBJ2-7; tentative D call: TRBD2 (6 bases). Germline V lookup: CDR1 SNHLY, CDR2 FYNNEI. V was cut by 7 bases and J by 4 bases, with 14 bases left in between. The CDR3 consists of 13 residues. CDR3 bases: TGTGCCAGCATTGGGTCAGGGACTTACGAGCAGTACTTC. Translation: CASIGSGTYEQYF. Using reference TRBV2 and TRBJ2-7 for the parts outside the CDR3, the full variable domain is EPEVTQTPSHQVTQMGQEVILRCVPISNHLYFYWYRQILGQKVEFLVSFYNNEISEKSEIFDDQFSVERPDGSNFTLKIRSTKLEDSAMYFCASIGSGTYEQYFGPGTRLTVT.

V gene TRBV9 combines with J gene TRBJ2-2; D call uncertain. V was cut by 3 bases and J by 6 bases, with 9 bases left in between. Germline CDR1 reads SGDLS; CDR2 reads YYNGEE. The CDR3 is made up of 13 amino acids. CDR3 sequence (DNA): TGTGCCAGCAGCGCTAGACCCTCCGGGGAGCTGTTTTTT. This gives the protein CASSARPSGELFF.

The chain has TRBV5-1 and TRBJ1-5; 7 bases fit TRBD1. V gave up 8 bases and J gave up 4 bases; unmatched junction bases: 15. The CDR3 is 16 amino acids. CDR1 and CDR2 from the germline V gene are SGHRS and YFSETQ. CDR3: CARETGTARPNQPQHF. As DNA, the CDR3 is TGCGCCAGGGAGACAGGGACCGCGCGTCCGAATCAGCCCCAGCATTTT.

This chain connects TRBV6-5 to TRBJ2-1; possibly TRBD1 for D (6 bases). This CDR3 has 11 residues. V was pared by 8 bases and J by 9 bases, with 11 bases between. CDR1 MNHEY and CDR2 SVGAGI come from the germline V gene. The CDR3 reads CASQRGSEQFF. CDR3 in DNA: TGTGCCAGCCAAAGGGGGAGTGAGCAGTTCTTC.

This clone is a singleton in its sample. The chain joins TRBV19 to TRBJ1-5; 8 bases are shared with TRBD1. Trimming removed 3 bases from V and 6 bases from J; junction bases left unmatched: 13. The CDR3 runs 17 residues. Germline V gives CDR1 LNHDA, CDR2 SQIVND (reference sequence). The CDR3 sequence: CASSMGWRGQVGQPQHF. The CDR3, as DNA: TGTGCCAGTAGTATGGGGTGGAGGGGACAGGTAGGTCAGCCCCAGCATTTT. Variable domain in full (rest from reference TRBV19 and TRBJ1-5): DGGITQSPKYLFRKEGQNVTLSCEQNLNHDAMYWYRQDPGQGLRLIYYSQIVNDFQKGDIAEGYSVSREKKESFPLTVTSAQKNPTAFYLCASSMGWRGQVGQPQHFGDGTRLSIL.

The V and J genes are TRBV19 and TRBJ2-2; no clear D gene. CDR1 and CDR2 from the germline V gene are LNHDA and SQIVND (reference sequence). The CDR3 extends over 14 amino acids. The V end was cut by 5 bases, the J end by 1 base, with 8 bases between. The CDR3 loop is CASSYLRNTGELFF. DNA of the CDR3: TGTGCCAGTAGTTATCTCAGGAACACCGGGGAGCTGTTTTTT.

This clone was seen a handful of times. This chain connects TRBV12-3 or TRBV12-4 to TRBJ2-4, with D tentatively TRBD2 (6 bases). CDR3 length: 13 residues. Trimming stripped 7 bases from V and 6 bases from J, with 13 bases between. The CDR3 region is CASTHGRVNIQYF. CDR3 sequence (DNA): TGTGCCAGCACCCACGGGAGAGTAAACATTCAGTACTTC.

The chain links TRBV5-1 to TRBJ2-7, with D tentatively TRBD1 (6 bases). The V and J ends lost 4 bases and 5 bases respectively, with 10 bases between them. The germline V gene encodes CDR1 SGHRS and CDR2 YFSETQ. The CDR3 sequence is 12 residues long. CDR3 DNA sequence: TGCGCCAGCAGCGCAAACAGGGACGAGCAGTACTTC. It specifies CASSANRDEQYF.